The entry below gives a single T cell receptor (beta chain) sequence along with its context. Its antigen remains undetermined. No much larger clone exists at a distance of one base, and base qualities are not known. The data stem from a study of cytomegalovirus exposure and HLA in healthy donors (dated by TCRdb to 2016 to 2017). Regarding the study in general: An earlier analysis of roughly 610 of the donors reported 250 to 300 Gb of sequence data and approximately 120 million unique TCR beta sequences obtained from around 180 million T cells. An early release that covered fewer than 800 HLA-typed donors contained approximately 300 gigabases of sequencing data and 65 million to 100 million unique TCR sequences. Among the roughly 390 genotyped donors, approximately 82% belonged to the genetic ancestry cluster associated with self-reported Caucasian donors. The study aimed to test whether signatures of past pathogen exposure could be identified by cataloging public T cell receptors. The study used immunosequencing to profile the T cell repertoires of approximately 650 subjects and linked those repertoires to cytomegalovirus serostatus. A separate validation cohort of more than 100 different subjects was used in addition to the roughly 640-subject first cohort. High-throughput TCR immunosequencing, statistical association of individual TCRs with disease status, and machine learning were combined to predict cytomegalovirus infection status. In a later analysis, previously published TCR beta repertoires from roughly 710 donors were re-analyzed and high-resolution HLA genotyping was added so that TCR occurrence patterns could be studied. The later analysis used no new phenotypic data to find candidate immune exposures, relying instead on TCR beta sequences and their occurrence across donors. To decide whether each TCR beta V gene segment behaved as functional or pseudogenic, an earlier analysis of fewer than 750 of the donors relied on high-throughput TCR beta sequencing. Donor age, sex, ethnicity and CMV serostatus were compiled together with the repertoire data. In a later genetic analysis, genome-wide SNP genotypes for about three fifths of the roughly 670 donors were used, and that subset was treated as a discovery cohort. Every repertoire in the discovery cohort had been generated on one and the same sequencing platform. HLA typing covered class I and class II loci at four-digit resolution. Typing coverage differed by locus: A, B, C, DRB1 and DQB1 were typed in roughly 629-630 donors, DQA1 in about 500, DPA1 in 600 to 610, and DPB1 in roughly 470. Five DR-DQ haplotypes were treated as single units for association and clustering because of strong linkage in the cohort. Among approximately 370 genotyped donors of the cohort, an average of approximately 240,000 unique TCR beta nucleotide sequences was sequenced per donor, of which approximately 19% were non-productive. General findings and caveats noted by the study authors: Broadly in line with IMGT annotations, most TCR beta V segments showed up in productive rearrangements about 90% or about 30% of the time in an earlier analysis of roughly 590 of the donors. A further reported finding was that TCR beta sequences accurately predicted the HLA-A and HLA-B alleles for most subjects in the first cohort. The study gave a list of about 160 TCR beta chains associated with cytomegalovirus. The earlier analysis of some 540 of the donors excluded roughly 17 rarely observed V segments, including chromosome 9 orphons, because counts were too low. In a later analysis, HLA-associated TCR beta chains were found to be more clonally expanded and to have lower generation probabilities than equally common non-associated chains. When HLA alleles, especially DR and DQ, strongly co-occurred, attributing TCR associations to individual alleles was difficult. In a later genetic analysis, fewer N-insertions in productive TCRs were reported among donors in an Asian-associated ancestry cluster than the roughly 640-donor mean. The sequencing pipeline was judged likely to have produced a cluster of highly shared sequence variants as a technical artifact. The authors suggested that the approach could potentially be generalized to other disease states and immunological phenotypes. CMV serostatus was the only immune exposure information available for the cohort. Because some donors lacked HLA typing at each locus, the association tests relied only on the typed subset. An association between a missense DCLRE1C variant and V-gene and J-gene trimming of TCR beta chains was found in a later genetic analysis and replicated in an independent cohort. According to a later analysis, TCR association rates differed among HLA loci, with DRB1 alleles showing the most associated TCRs and HLA-C alleles showing the fewest. In a later analysis, several top co-occurrence clusters were reported to appear linked to parvovirus B19, influenza, CMV and Epstein-Barr virus. The presence/absence analyses assumed that sequencing depth was roughly uniform across donors, and that assumption may not be true. A few of the identified cytomegalovirus-associated TCR beta chains were confirmed in vitro to be specific for cytomegalovirus antigens. Linkage disequilibrium might explain the correlated functional status among segregating V segments, but an unknown experimental factor could not be ruled out. A later analysis found that most CMV-associated TCR beta chains appeared HLA-restricted, with HLA associations seemingly driven largely by CMV exposure. Because the 87-base-pair reads could not distinguish some IMGT-functional V segments, including TRBV6-2 and TRBV6-3, those segments were excluded. Most TCR sequences were seen in very few donors, while some public TCRs were found in many individuals. The classifier was reported to diagnose cytomegalovirus status with high specificity and sensitivity in both the original cohort and the validation cohort. The cohort was sequenced for TCR beta chains only, and without alpha or paired-chain data the features that could be detected were limited. At a false discovery rate of 0.05, a later analysis linked 16,951 TCR beta sequences to specific HLA alleles.

Receptors were amplified or captured by the immunoSEQ multiplex PCR assay. A mixture of 60 forward primers for TCR Vbeta segments and 13 reverse primers for TCR Jbeta segments was used in the multiplex PCR. A multiplex PCR assay on genomic DNA amplified the CDR3 region of rearranged TCR beta genes. The Illumina HiSeq System was used to sequence the amplified TCR beta libraries as 87-base-pair reads. Turning to the authors' computational methods: A later analysis counted tens of millions of unique TCR beta chains across the 666 repertoires, and roughly 11 million of these chains were shared by at least two donors. Raw reads were error-corrected and collapsed into unique sequences by a nearest-neighbor algorithm in which closely related sequences were merged to remove PCR and sequencing errors. V, D and J gene segments were assigned by aligning CDR3 sequences to IMGT reference sequences. Each retained sequence needed at least a six-nucleotide match to both a V gene segment and a J gene segment. A rearrangement counted as productive if the CDR3 had no stop codons and remained in frame with V and J, and every other rearrangement counted as non-productive. Following IMGT convention, CDR3 was defined as the stretch from the second conserved V-encoded cysteine to the conserved J-encoded phenylalanine. In an earlier analysis of roughly 610 of the donors, sequences lacking an unambiguous match to a single V gene segment were excluded. In an earlier analysis of 450 to 750 of the donors, a V segment was called functional when productive rearrangements were above 56.7%, and segregating when the standard deviation between donors exceeded 5%. A statistical classification framework was developed to diagnose cytomegalovirus status using the catalog of TCR beta chain sequences. A later analysis assigned V and J genes by comparing TCR nucleotide sequences with IMGT/GENE-DB human TR gene sequences. The TCRdist pipeline was used in a later analysis to assign CDR3 sequences and most-parsimonious VDJ recombination scenarios. In a later analysis, every TCR beta chain was defined by the combination of its CDR3 amino acid sequence and its V-gene family, and reads without a unique V-gene family were dropped. To address suspected cross-contamination and a sequencing artifact, a later analysis removed over 500 highly shared, low-generation-probability nucleotide sequences. For each public chain, a later analysis derived a clonal expansion index from normalized ranks of inferred template counts within each repertoire. A later analysis computed generation probabilities with a VDJ recombination model fitted to out-of-frame rearrangements, and checked the results against IGoR. Hypergeometric tests were used in a later analysis to score TCR-TCR, TCR-HLA and TCR-CMV co-occurrence, with a repertoire-size bias correction applied to the TCR pairs. To estimate false discovery rates, a later analysis permuted the HLA or CMV assignments 20 times. In a later analysis, co-occurring TCRs were grouped using DBSCAN, with TCRdist sequence similarity added in when clustering inside HLA-allele-positive subsets. Co-occurrence clustering excluded repertoires with fewer than 30,000 or more than 120,000 public chains, plus five with anomalous nucleotide sharing. TCRdb took this table from immuneACCESS and kept in-frame rearrangements with V and J called. Such tables lack part of the clones; where checked against another copy, unresolved V genes explain under half of the gap, and the rest is unexplained. The V and J calls and clone size were taken over from that table, and D and trimming were inferred from the DNA. The sample table lists roughly 160,000 clones, 75% to 85% of them with a count of one. The biggest ten clones account for around 11% of the sample.

The CDR3, from cysteine to phenylalanine, totals 15 residues. The entry retains the CDR3 DNA only, 45 bases that are in frame from base 1. Taken from the germline V gene, the CDR1 and CDR2 loops are MNHNS and SASEGT. V trim: 6 bases; J trim: 2 bases; unmatched bases: 4. In total, approximately 690 healthy bone marrow donors made up the cohort. All cohort members were sampled while nominally healthy, although unrecorded immune exposures were likely present. The donor tested CMV seropositive and was one of the 289 seropositive cohort members. A peripheral blood sample was provided by each donor, and peripheral blood mononuclear cells were used for TCR beta sequencing. Genomic DNA extraction from the blood cell samples was performed with the Qiagen DNeasy Blood Extraction Kit.

The clonotype originates from a man aged 45-60 years in good health and CMV-seropositive. The chain couples TRBV6-1 to TRBJ2-7, with 13 central nucleotides matching TRBD2. Sequencing was performed on PBMCs. The CDR3 region has the sequence CASSAGLAGTYEQYF. The DNA sequence is TGTGCCAGCAGCGCGGGACTAGCGGGGACCTACGAGCAGTACTTC.